These 21 T cell receptor beta chains originate from one sample sequenced in a study of chemoradiotherapy in HPV16-positive cancers. Measured with immunoSEQ multiplex PCR; TCRdb has only the in-frame clones, and not every one. The sample includes fewer than 10,000 clones, roughly four fifths of them seen just once. The starting material was tumor tissue, obtained from a patient who underwent chemoradiotherapy. These TCRs come from a human donor with HPV-associated anogenital cancer.

This rearrangement joins TRBV5-1 to TRBJ1-1; TRBD1 is a possible D gene (6 bases). Germline-derived CDR1 and CDR2 are SGHRS and YFSETQ. The CDR3 is made up of 15 amino acids. The ends were cut back, 4 bases at V and 0 bases at J, with 13 bases in the middle. In nucleotides, the CDR3 is TGCGCCAGCAGCGCGCTAACAGGGTTGAACACTGAAGCTTTCTTT. This translates into CASSALTGLNTEAFF.

The gene calls are TRBV2 and TRBJ2-7; perhaps TRBD1 as D (5 bases). Deletions cut 0 bases from V and 11 bases from J, with 14 bases between. CDR1 SNHLY and CDR2 FYNNEI come from the germline V gene. The length of the CDR3 is 13 residues. The CDR3 DNA reads TGTGCCAGCAGTGAAGCCGCAATAGGGGTCGAGTACGTC. This encodes CASSEAAIGVEYV.

The chain links TRBV2 to TRBJ2-7, with 10 bases matching TRBD2. Germline loops: CDR1 SNHLY, CDR2 FYNNEI. The CDR3 totals 18 residues. Trimming cost V 2 bases and J 0 bases; bases outside gene matches: 10. The CDR3 DNA reads as TGTGCCAGCAGTGAAAAACTAGCGGGGTATTCTTTCTCCTACGAGCAGTACTTC. It yields the protein CASSEKLAGYSFSYEQYF.

The chain has TRBV20-1 and TRBJ1-1; TRBD1 aligns across 10 bases. Germline values: CDR1 DFQATT, CDR2 SNEGSKA (reference sequence). V gave up 5 bases and J gave up 7 bases; unmatched junction bases: 1. CDR3 length: 11 amino acids. The CDR3 loop reads CSARDRGEAFF. The CDR3 coding sequence is TGCAGTGCTCGGGACAGGGGTGAAGCTTTCTTT.

The V gene is TRBV4-3, the J gene TRBJ2-5, with D uncertain. Per the germline V gene, CDR1 is LGHNA and CDR2 is YSLEER. The V gene lost 4 bases and the J gene lost 5 bases, with 20 bases spanning the gap. This CDR3 spans 16 amino acids. The CDR3: CASSRSPAVPRETQYF. The CDR3, as DNA: TGCGCCAGCAGCCGTAGCCCGGCAGTGCCTAGGGAGACCCAGTACTTC.

This clone was observed a single time. The chain carries TRBV29-1 and TRBJ1-1, with 7 positions matching TRBD1. The CDR3 contains 12 residues. Losses at the gene ends were 7 bases for V and 1 base for J; bases not matched to a gene: 3. CDR1 is SQVTM and CDR2 is ANQGSEA in the germline V gene. The CDR3 reads CSGGQRNTEAFF. The CDR3 DNA follows: TGCAGCGGGGGACAGAGGAACACTGAAGCTTTCTTT.

V usage is TRBV11-2 and J usage is TRBJ1-3, with D uncertain. From germline, CDR1 is SGHAT and CDR2 FQNNGV. Trimming stripped 5 bases from V and 2 bases from J, with 10 bases between. CDR3 length equals 14 residues. CDR3 coding DNA: TGTGCCAGCAGCCGAGGTTCTCCTGGAAACACCATATATTTT. Protein product: CASSRGSPGNTIYF.

This clone was seen once. This chain joins TRBV7-9 and TRBJ2-1; D is unclear. CDR1 is SEHNR, CDR2 FQNEAQ, per germline (reference sequence). This CDR3 region has 12 residues. The ends were cut back, 2 bases at V and 9 bases at J, with 8 bases in the middle. CDR3 nucleotides: TGTGCCAGCAGCTTAAATACGCTTGAGCAGTTCTTC. Its translation is CASSLNTLEQFF.

V and J are TRBV7-3 and TRBJ2-3; D gene uncertain. Looked up from germline, CDR1 is SGHTA and CDR2 is FQGTGA. The CDR3 has 14 residues. V was shortened by 5 bases and J by 3 bases, with 12 bases between the two germline ends. CDR3 in amino acids: CASSLLGDTDTQYF. The CDR3 DNA reads TGTGCCAGCAGCCTGCTTGGGGATACAGATACGCAGTATTTT.

V gene TRBV5-1 combines with J gene TRBJ2-1; D not resolved. The germline V and J ends were trimmed by 4 bases and 5 bases, with 19 bases remaining between them. The germline V gene encodes CDR1 SGHRS and CDR2 YFSETQ. The CDR3 covers 16 residues. CDR3 residues: CASSLVPQVSNNEQFF. The CDR3 region has the DNA TGCGCCAGCAGCCTAGTACCGCAGGTTTCGAACAATGAGCAGTTCTTC. Full variable domain (outside the CDR3, taken from reference TRBV5-1 and TRBJ2-1): KAGVTQTPRYLIKTRGQQVTLSCSPISGHRSVSWYQQTPGQGLQFLFEYFSETQRNKGNFPGRFSGRQFSNSRSEMNVSTLELGDSALYLCASSLVPQVSNNEQFFGPGTRLTVL.

This chain links TRBV7-9 with TRBJ2-3; 13 bases align to TRBD2. V trimming: 6 bases; J trimming: 1 base; junction bases outside the gene matches: 7. CDR3 size: 17 residues. From germline, CDR1 is SEHNR and CDR2 FQNEAQ (reference sequence). The chain's CDR3 is CASSFGTSGARTDTQYF. Here the CDR3 DNA reads TGTGCCAGCAGTTTTGGGACTAGCGGGGCCCGCACAGATACGCAGTATTTT. Combining the CDR3 with reference TRBV7-9 and TRBJ2-3 gives the whole variable domain DTGVSQNPRHKITKRGQNVTFRCDPISEHNRLYWYRQTLGQGPEFLTYFQNEAQLEKSRLLSDRFSAERPKGSFSTLEIQRTEQGDSAMYLCASSFGTSGARTDTQYFGPGTRLTVL.

The chain joins TRBV7-9 to TRBJ1-1; 8 nucleotides agree with TRBD1. The CDR3 spans 18 residues. With V trimmed by 5 bases and J by 0 bases, 14 bases remained unmatched. Germline V CDR1 and CDR2: SEHNR, FQNEAQ (reference sequence). CDR3 bases: TGTGCCAGCAGCCCGAAGGGAACAGGGGGTGTAATGAACACTGAAGCTTTCTTT. Translation: CASSPKGTGGVMNTEAFF.

The V gene is TRBV7-6, the J gene TRBJ1-6, with TRBD1 identical over 7 bases. CDR1 and CDR2 from the germline V gene are SGHVS and FNYEAQ. J lost 7 bases, V lost 5 bases, and 8 bases had no gene match. The CDR3 is made up of 15 amino acids. Written as DNA, the CDR3 is TGTGCCAGCAGCCCCGACAGGGTAAAGAATTCACCCCTCCACTTT. Translated, it gives CASSPDRVKNSPLHF.

This clone was counted a few times. The V and J genes are TRBV18 and TRBJ2-7, with D possibly TRBD2 on 5 matching bases. This CDR3 has 13 amino acids. V shed 2 bases and J shed 6 bases, with 11 bases lying between them. CDR1 is KGHSH, CDR2 LQKENI, per germline. The CDR3 here is CASSPNGAVEQYV. CDR3 in DNA: TGTGCCAGCTCACCAAACGGAGCGGTCGAGCAGTACGTC.

In DNA, the CDR3 is TGTGCCAGCAGCTCAAAAGGCGGGGCCCGGGTGGGATACGAGCAGTACTTC. This sequence encodes CASSSKGGARVGYEQYF. This chain uses TRBV7-9 with TRBJ2-7; D might be TRBD2 (6 bases). In germline, CDR1 is SEHNR, CDR2 FQNEAQ (reference sequence). V lost 4 bases to trimming and J lost 4 bases, with 23 bases between them. The CDR3 is 17 residues long. Based on the CDR3 plus reference TRBV7-9 and TRBJ2-7, the full variable domain is DTGVSQNPRHKITKRGQNVTFRCDPISEHNRLYWYRQTLGQGPEFLTYFQNEAQLEKSRLLSDRFSAERPKGSFSTLEIQRTEQGDSAMYLCASSSKGGARVGYEQYFGPGTRLTVT.

V usage is TRBV6-1 and J usage is TRBJ1-1; no reliable D call. The V end was cut by 1 base, the J end by 1 base, with 7 bases between. The V gene's germline CDR1 is MNHNS and CDR2 SASEGT. This CDR3 has 14 amino acids. The CDR3 loop reads CASSEVLGNTEAFF. CDR3 coding DNA: TGTGCCAGCAGTGAAGTTTTGGGGAACACTGAAGCTTTCTTT.

This clone rates as medium-sized. V gene TRBV7-2 combines with J gene TRBJ1-5; D remains ambiguous. This CDR3 has 13 amino acids. Germline CDR1 reads SGHTA; CDR2 reads FQGNSA. With 1 base removed from V and 6 bases from J, the gap between germline ends came to 7 bases. CDR3 region: CASSLEASQPQHF. CDR3 nucleotide sequence: TGTGCCAGCAGCTTAGAGGCGTCTCAGCCCCAGCATTTT.

The chain recombines TRBV7-9 with TRBJ2-3; D is unresolved. The germline V gene has CDR1 SEHNR and CDR2 FQNEAQ (reference sequence). The CDR3 loop spans 15 amino acids. The V end lost 0 bases, the J end lost 0 bases, and 7 bases lay between the germline ends. The CDR3 nucleotides read TGTGCCAGCAGCTTAGCGGGAATGAGCACAGATACGCAGTATTTT. This translates into CASSLAGMSTDTQYF.

The chain links TRBV28 to TRBJ1-3; no definite D call. The CDR3 runs to 17 residues. Germline V gene lookup returns CDR1 MDHEN and CDR2 SYDVKM. The V end was cut by 1 base, the J end by 4 bases, with 17 bases between. The CDR3, as DNA: TGTGCCAGCAGTTTATTCAAAAAGGGCCCCCGGGGAAACACCATATATTTT. Amino acid sequence: CASSLFKKGPRGNTIYF.

This clone was counted a few times. J is TRBJ1-2 and V is TRBV5-4; tentative D call: TRBD1 (6 bases). The CDR3 spans 15 residues. The germline V gene encodes CDR1 SGHNT and CDR2 YYREEE (reference sequence). V lost 3 bases to trimming and J lost 5 bases, with 17 bases between them. The DNA of the CDR3 is TGTGCCAGCAGCTCGGGACAATCGTTAGGATATGGCTACACCTTC. Protein: CASSSGQSLGYGYTF.

The V call is TRBV12-5, the J call TRBJ2-2; 7 bases agree with TRBD1. The length of the CDR3 is 17 residues. V lost 3 bases, J lost 1 base, and 8 bases stayed unmatched. Germline V gives CDR1 LGHNT, CDR2 FRNRAP. The CDR3 DNA reads as TGTGCTAGTGGTTTTCGGTTAGGGACAGAGAACACCGGGGAGCTGTTTTTT. Residues: CASGFRLGTENTGELFF.